Reported below is one TCR beta chain. What it binds is unknown. The data were obtained in a study of identical twins. Study outcomes and limitations: Model-predicted out-of-frame TCR alpha sharing fell below observed values in monozygotic twins.

One entry per CDR3 protein results from TCRdb running MiXCR on the 5' RACE reads. This table has under 900,000 distinct CDR3 sequences, 18% appearing once. This CDR3 spans 14 amino acids. CDR1 is LNHDA and CDR2 is SQIVND in the germline V gene (reference sequence). Trimming shortened V by 6 bases and J by 7 bases, and 19 bases separated the two germline ends. These data are also associated with another study on T cells expressing NK-cell markers.

The V call is TRBV19, the J call TRBJ2-7, with D possibly TRBD1 on 6 matching bases. Source material: PBMCs. This receptor was taken from a woman under 30 in good health. The CDR3 sequence is CASSLGQWTFEQYF. The CDR3 DNA reads TGTGCCAGTAGCCTCGGACAGTGGACCTTTGAGCAGTACTTC.